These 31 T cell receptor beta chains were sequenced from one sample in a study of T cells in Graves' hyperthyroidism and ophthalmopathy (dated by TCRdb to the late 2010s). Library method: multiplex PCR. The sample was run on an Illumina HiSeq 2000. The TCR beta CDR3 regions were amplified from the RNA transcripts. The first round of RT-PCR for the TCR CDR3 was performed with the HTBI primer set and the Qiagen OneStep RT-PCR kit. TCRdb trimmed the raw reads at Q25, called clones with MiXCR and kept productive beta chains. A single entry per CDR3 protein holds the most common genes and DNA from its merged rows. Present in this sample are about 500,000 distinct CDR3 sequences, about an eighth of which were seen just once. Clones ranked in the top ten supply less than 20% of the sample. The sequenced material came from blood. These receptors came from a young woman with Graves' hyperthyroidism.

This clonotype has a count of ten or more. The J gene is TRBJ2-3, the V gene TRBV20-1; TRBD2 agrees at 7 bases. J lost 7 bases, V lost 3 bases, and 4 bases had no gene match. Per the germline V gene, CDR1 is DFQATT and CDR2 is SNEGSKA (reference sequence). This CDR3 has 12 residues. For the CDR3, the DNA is TGCAGTGCTAGGGGAGGGTTGAATACGCAGTATTTT. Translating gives CSARGGLNTQYF.

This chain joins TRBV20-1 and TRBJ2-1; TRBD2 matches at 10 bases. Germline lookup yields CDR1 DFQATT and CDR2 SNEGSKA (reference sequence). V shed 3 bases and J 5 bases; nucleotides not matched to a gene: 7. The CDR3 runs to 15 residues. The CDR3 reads CSASGVAGGNNEQFF. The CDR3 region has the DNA TGCAGTGCTAGTGGAGTAGCGGGAGGTAACAATGAGCAGTTCTTC.

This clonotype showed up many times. CDR3 nucleotide sequence: TGTGCCAGCAGTGGCTTCCACGCCAATTCACCCCTCCACTTT. This encodes CASSGFHANSPLHF. The chain carries TRBV7-9 and TRBJ1-6; D gene uncertain. This CDR3 spans 14 amino acids. Germline loops: CDR1 SEHNR, CDR2 FQNEAQ (reference sequence). Trimming removed 6 bases from V and 7 bases from J, with 13 bases in between.

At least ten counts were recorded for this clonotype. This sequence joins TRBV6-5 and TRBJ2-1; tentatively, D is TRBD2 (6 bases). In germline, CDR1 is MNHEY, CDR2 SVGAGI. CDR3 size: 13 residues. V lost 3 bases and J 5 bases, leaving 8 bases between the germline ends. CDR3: CASSYGGNNEQFF. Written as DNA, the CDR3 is TGTGCCAGCAGTTATGGCGGGAACAATGAGCAGTTCTTC.

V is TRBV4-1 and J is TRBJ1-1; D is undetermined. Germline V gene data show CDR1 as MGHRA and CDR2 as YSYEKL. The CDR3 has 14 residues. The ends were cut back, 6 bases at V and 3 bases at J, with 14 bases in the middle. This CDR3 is CASSSGPWDTEAFF. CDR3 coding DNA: TGCGCCAGCAGTTCCGGGCCCTGGGACACTGAAGCTTTCTTT.

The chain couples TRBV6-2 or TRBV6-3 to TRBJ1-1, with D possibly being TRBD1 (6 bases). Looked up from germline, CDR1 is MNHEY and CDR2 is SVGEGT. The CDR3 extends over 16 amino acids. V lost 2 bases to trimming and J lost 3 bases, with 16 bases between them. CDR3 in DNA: TGTGCCAGCAGTTACGGGACATACGGGGCGTACACTGAAGCTTTCTTT. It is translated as CASSYGTYGAYTEAFF.

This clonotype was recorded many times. CDR3 coding DNA: TGTGCCAGCAGCTTAGTTGGGACTAGCGTTTTTTGGGAGCAGTACTTC. Protein sequence: CASSLVGTSVFWEQYF. The chain links TRBV7-8 to TRBJ2-7, with TRBD2 identical over 10 bases. Germline CDR1 and CDR2: SGHVS and FQNEAQ. The CDR3 contains 16 residues. The V gene end was trimmed by 1 base and the J gene end by 7 bases; junction bases not matched to a gene: 10.

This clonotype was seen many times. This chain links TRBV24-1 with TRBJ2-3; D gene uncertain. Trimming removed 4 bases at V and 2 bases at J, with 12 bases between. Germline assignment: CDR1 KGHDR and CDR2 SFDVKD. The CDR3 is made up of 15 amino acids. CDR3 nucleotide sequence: TGTGCCACCAGTGACCCCAGGTCTATCACAGATACGCAGTATTTT. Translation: CATSDPRSITDTQYF.

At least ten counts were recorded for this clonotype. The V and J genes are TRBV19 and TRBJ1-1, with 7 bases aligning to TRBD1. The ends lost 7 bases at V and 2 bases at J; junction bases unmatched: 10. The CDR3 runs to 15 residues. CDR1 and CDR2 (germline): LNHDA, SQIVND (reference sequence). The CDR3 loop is CASIIAGTANTEAFF. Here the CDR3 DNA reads TGTGCCAGTATAATTGCCGGGACAGCCAACACTGAAGCTTTCTTT.

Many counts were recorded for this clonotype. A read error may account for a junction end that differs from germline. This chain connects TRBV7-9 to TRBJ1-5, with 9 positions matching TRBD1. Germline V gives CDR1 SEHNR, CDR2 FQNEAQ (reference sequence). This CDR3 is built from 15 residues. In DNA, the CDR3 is TGTGCCAGCAGTTTAGGGGACAGGGTTAATCAGCCCCAGCATTTT. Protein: CASSLGDRVNQPQHF.

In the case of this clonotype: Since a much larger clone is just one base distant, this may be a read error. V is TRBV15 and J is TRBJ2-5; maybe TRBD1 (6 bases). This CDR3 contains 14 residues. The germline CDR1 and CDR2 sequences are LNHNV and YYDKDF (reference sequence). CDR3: CATSTRQAQETKYF. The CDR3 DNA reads TGTGCCACCAGCACCCGACAGGCCCAAGAGACCAAGTACTTC. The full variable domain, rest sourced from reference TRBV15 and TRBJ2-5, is DAMVIQNPRYQVTQFGKPVTLSCSQTLNHNVMYWYQQKSSQAPKLLFHYYDKDFNNEADTPDNFQSRRPNTSFCFLDIRSPGLGDTAMYLCATSTRQAQETKYFGPGTRLLVL.

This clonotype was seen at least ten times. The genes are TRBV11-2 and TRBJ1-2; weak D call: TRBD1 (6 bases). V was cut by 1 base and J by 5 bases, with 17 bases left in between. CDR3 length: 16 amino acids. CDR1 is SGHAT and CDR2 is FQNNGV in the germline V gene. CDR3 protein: CASSLGGGGRGYGYTF. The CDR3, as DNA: TGTGCCAGCAGCTTAGGGGGCGGGGGGCGAGGATATGGCTACACCTTC. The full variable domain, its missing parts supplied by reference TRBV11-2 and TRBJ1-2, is EAGVAQSPRYKIIEKRQSVAFWCNPISGHATLYWYQQILGQGPKLLIQFQNNGVVDDSQLPKDRFSAERLKGVDSTLKIQPAKLEDSAVYLCASSLGGGGRGYGYTFGSGTRLTVV.

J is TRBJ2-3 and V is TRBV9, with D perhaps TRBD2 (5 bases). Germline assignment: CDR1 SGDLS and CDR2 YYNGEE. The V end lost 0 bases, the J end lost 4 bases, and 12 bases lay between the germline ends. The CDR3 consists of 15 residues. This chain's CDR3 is CASSVGGGSSDTQYF. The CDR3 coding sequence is TGTGCCAGCAGCGTAGGAGGTGGGAGTTCAGATACGCAGTATTTT.

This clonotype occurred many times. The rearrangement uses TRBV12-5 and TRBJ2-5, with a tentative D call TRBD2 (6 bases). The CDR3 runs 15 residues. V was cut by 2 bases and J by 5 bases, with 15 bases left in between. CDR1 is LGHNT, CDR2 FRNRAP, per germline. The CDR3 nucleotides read TGTGCTAGTGGTTTGTTGTGGTTAGGGAGGGAGACCCAGTACTTC. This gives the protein CASGLLWLGRETQYF.

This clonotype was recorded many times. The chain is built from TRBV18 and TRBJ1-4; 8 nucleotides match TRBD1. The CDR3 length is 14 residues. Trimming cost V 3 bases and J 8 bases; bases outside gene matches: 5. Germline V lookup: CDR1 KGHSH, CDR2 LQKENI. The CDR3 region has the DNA TGTGCCAGCTCACCCAGTGACAGGGGCGAAAAACTGTTTTTT. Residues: CASSPSDRGEKLFF. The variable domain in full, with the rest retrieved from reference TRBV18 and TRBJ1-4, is NAGVMQNPRHLVRRRGQEARLRCSPMKGHSHVYWYRQLPEEGLKFMVYLQKENIIDESGMPKERFSAEFPKEGPSILRIQQVVRGDSAAYFCASSPSDRGEKLFFGSGTQLSVL.

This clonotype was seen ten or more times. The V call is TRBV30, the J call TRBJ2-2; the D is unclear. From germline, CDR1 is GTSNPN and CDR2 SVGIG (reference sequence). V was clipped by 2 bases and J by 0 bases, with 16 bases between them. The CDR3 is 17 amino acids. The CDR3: CAWSSTQTASNTGELFF. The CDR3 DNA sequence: TGTGCCTGGAGTAGTACCCAGACGGCATCGAACACCGGGGAGCTGTTTTTT. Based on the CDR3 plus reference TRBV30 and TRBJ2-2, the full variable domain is SQTIHQWPATLVQPVGSPLSLECTVEGTSNPNLYWYRQAAGRGLQLLFYSVGIGQISSEVPQNLSASRPQDRQFILSSKKLLLSDSGFYLCAWSSTQTASNTGELFFGEGSRLTVL.

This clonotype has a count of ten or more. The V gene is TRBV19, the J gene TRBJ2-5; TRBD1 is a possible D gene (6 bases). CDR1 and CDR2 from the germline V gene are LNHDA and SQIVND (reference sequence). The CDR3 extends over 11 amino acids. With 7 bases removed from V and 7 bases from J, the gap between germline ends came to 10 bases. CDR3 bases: TGTGCCAGTACCCTAGGGGGGACCCAGTACTTC. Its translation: CASTLGGTQYF.

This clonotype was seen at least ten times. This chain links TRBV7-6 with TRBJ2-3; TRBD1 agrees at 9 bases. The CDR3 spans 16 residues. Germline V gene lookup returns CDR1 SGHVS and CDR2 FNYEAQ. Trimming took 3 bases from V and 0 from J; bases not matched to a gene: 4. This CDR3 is CASSFHRGPSTDTQYF. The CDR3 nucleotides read TGTGCCAGCAGCTTCCACAGGGGGCCGAGCACAGATACGCAGTATTTT.

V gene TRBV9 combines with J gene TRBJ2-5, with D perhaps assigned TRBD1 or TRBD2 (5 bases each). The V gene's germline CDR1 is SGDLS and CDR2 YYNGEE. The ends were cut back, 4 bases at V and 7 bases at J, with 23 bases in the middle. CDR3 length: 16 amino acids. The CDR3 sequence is CASSHPRLKGSVTQYF. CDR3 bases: TGTGCCAGCAGCCACCCGCGATTGAAGGGGAGCGTGACCCAGTACTTC.

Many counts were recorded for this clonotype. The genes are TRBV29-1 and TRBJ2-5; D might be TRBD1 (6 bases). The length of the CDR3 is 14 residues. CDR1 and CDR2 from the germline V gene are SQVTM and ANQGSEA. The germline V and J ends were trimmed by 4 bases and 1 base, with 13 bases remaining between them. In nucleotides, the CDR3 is TGCAGCGTTGTCGGACAGAGCGTCCAAGAGACCCAGTACTTC. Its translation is CSVVGQSVQETQYF.

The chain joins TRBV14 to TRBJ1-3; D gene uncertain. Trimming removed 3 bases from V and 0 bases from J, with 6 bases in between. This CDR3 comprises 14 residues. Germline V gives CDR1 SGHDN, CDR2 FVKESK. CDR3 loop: CASSHTYSGNTIYF. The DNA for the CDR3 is TGTGCCAGCAGCCACACCTACTCTGGAAACACCATATATTTT.

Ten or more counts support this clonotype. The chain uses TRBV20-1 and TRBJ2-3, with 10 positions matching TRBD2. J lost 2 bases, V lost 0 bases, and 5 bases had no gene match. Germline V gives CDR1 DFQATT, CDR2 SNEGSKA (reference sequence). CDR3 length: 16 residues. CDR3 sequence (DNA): TGCAGTGCTAGAGATTGGCTAGCGGGAGTCACAGATACGCAGTATTTT. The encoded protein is CSARDWLAGVTDTQYF.

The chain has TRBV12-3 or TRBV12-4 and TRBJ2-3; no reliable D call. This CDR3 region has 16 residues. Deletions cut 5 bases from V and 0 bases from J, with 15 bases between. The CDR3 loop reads CASSALVDPSTDTQYF. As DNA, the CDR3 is TGTGCCAGCAGTGCCCTAGTAGACCCTAGCACAGATACGCAGTATTTT.

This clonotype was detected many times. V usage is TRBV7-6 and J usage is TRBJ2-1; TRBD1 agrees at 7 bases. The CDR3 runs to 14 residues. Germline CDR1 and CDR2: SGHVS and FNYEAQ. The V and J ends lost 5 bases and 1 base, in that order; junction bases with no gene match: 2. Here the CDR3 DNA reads TGTGCCAGCAGCCAGGGGGAGTCCTACAATGAGCAGTTCTTC. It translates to CASSQGESYNEQFF.

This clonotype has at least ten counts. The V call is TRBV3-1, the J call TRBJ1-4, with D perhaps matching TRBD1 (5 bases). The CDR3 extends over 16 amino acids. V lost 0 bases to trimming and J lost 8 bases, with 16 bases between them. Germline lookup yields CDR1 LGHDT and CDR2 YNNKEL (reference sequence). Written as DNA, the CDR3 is TGTGCCAGCAGCCAAGAACTAGCCCTATGGGGCGAAAAACTGTTTTTT. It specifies CASSQELALWGEKLFF.

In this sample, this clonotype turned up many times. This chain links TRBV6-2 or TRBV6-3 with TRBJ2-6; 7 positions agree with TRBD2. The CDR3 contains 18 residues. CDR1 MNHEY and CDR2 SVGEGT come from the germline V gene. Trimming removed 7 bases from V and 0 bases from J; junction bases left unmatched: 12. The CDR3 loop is CASTQGGLVGSGANVLTF. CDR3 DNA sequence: TGTGCCAGCACCCAGGGAGGGCTTGTAGGCTCTGGGGCCAACGTCCTGACTTTC.

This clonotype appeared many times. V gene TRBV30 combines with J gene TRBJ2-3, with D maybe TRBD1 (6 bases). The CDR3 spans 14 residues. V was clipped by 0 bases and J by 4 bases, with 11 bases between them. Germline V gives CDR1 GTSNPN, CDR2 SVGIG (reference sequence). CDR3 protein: CAWSVQGFSDTQYF. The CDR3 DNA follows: TGTGCCTGGAGTGTACAGGGATTTTCAGATACGCAGTATTTT.

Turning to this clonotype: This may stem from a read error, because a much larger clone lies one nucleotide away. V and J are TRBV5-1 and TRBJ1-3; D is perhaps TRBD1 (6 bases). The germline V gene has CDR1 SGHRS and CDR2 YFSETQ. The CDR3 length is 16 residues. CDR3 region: CVSSRGQSISGNTIYF. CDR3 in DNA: TGCGTCAGCAGCCGTGGACAGTCAATCTCTGGAAACACCATATATTTT.

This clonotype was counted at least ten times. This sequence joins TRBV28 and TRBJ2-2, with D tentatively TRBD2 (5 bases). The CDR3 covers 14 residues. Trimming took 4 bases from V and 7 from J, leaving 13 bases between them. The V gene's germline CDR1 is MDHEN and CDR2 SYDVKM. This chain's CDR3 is CASSSNPSHGELFF. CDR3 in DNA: TGTGCCAGCAGTTCGAACCCTAGCCACGGGGAGCTGTTTTTT.

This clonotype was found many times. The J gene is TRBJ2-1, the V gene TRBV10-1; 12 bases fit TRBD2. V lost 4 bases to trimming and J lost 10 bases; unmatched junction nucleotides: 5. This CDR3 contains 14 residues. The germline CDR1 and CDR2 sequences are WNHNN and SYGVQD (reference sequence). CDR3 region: CASSVATSGGEQFF. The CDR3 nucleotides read TGCGCCAGCAGTGTTGCTACTAGCGGGGGGGAGCAGTTCTTC.

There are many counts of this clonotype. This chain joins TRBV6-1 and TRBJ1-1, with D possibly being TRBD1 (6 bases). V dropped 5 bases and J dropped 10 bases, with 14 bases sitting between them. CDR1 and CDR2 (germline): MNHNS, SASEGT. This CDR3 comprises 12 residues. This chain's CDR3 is CASSSQGFVAFF. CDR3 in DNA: TGTGCCAGCAGTTCCCAGGGGTTTGTAGCTTTCTTT.